The 27 T cell receptor beta chains given below trace back to one sample, sequenced in a study of cytomegalovirus exposure and HLA in healthy donors. In the PCR, 60 Vbeta and 13 Jbeta primers were used. Data came from immunoSEQ multiplex PCR; TCRdb stores just in-frame clones and leaves some out. The table has a few hundred thousand clones, over 65% seen once; the top ten hold around 15%. Sequenced input: PBMCs. The receptors derive from a man in his forties in good health and CMV-seronegative.

Written as DNA, the CDR3 is TGTGCCAGCTCACCAGGGGTGACAGGTTACGAGCAGTACTTC. Protein: CASSPGVTGYEQYF. The genes are TRBV18 and TRBJ2-7; possibly TRBD1 for D (6 bases). The CDR3 extends over 14 amino acids. Germline V gives CDR1 KGHSH, CDR2 LQKENI. The V end was cut by 2 bases, the J end by 4 bases, with 12 bases between.

The genes are TRBV27 and TRBJ2-7, with TRBD1 matching over 10 bases. There are 14 residues in the CDR3. The V gene end was trimmed by 7 bases and the J gene end by 1 base; junction bases not matched to a gene: 4. Germline V CDR1 and CDR2: MNHEY, SMNVEV (reference sequence). The CDR3 reads CASKPGQGSYEQYF. The CDR3 region has the DNA TGTGCCAGCAAACCGGGACAGGGGTCCTACGAGCAGTACTTC.

The rearrangement links TRBV29-1 to TRBJ2-1; 8 positions agree with TRBD1. Trimming cost V 4 bases and J 10 bases; bases outside gene matches: 12. The germline CDR1 and CDR2 sequences are SQVTM and ANQGSEA. This CDR3 spans 14 amino acids. The CDR3 DNA is TGCAGCGTTGCAGCGGACAGGGCGGTTTTGGAGCAGTTCTTC. Protein: CSVAADRAVLEQFF.

The rearrangement joins TRBV13 to TRBJ2-7, with 7 positions matching TRBD1. Germline V gives CDR1 PRHDT, CDR2 FYEKMQ (reference sequence). The CDR3 covers 13 residues. V lost 5 bases to trimming and J lost 6 bases; unmatched junction nucleotides: 7. CDR3 nucleotide sequence: TGTGCCAGCAGCATCATCTACAGGGGCGAGCAGTACTTC. This translates into CASSIIYRGEQYF. Based on the CDR3 plus reference TRBV13 and TRBJ2-7, the full variable domain is AAGVIQSPRHLIKEKRETATLKCYPIPRHDTVYWYQQGPGQDPQFLISFYEKMQSDKGSIPDRFSAQQFSDYHSELNMSSLELGDSALYFCASSIIYRGEQYFGPGTRLTVT.

The chain is built from TRBV6-5 and TRBJ2-1; 9 bases match TRBD2. The V segment lost 4 bases and the J segment 0 bases; nucleotides outside the gene matches: 1. Germline CDR1 MNHEY, CDR2 SVGAGI. CDR3 length equals 15 residues. CDR3 residues: CASSSLAGSYNEQFF. CDR3 in DNA: TGTGCCAGCAGTTCACTAGCGGGCTCCTACAATGAGCAGTTCTTC.

The rearrangement uses TRBV6-5 and TRBJ2-7, with D tentatively TRBD1 (6 bases). The V and J ends lost 5 bases and 4 bases respectively, with 12 bases between them. CDR3 length: 13 residues. Per the germline V gene, CDR1 is MNHEY and CDR2 is SVGAGI. The CDR3 sequence: CASSRQVLYEQYF. The CDR3 nucleotides are TGTGCCAGCAGTAGACAGGTCCTATACGAGCAGTACTTC.

The chain combines TRBV4-1 with TRBJ1-1; tentatively, D is TRBD1 (6 bases). V was clipped by 3 bases and J by 4 bases, with 15 bases between them. The germline gives CDR1 MGHRA, CDR2 YSYEKL. This CDR3 spans 15 amino acids. In DNA form, the CDR3 reads TGCGCCAGCAGCCAGGCAGGGGTGGAAGGCACTGAAGCTTTCTTT. It encodes CASSQAGVEGTEAFF.

The rearrangement uses TRBV6-5 and TRBJ1-5, with TRBD1 as a possible D gene (5 bases). The CDR3 extends over 15 amino acids. Between the trimmed V and J ends, which lost 3 bases and 3 bases, there was a span of 12 bases. Germline CDR1 and CDR2: MNHEY and SVGAGI. In DNA, the CDR3 is TGTGCCAGCAGTTATAGGGTGGGACTCAATCAGCCCCAGCATTTT. This translates into CASSYRVGLNQPQHF.

This clone was seen only once. The chain joins TRBV19 to TRBJ1-6; 10 positions agree with TRBD1. The CDR3 sequence is 16 residues long. J lost 8 bases, V lost 3 bases, and 7 bases had no gene match. The germline V gene has CDR1 LNHDA and CDR2 SQIVND (reference sequence). The CDR3, as DNA: TGTGCCAGTAGTATTGCGGGACAGGGGTTCGATTCACCCCTCCACTTT. It translates to CASSIAGQGFDSPLHF.

CDR3 bases: TGTGCCAGTAGTATAGGACATCTCACCGGGGAGCTGTTTTTT. It translates to CASSIGHLTGELFF. The chain recombines TRBV19 with TRBJ2-2; D gene ambiguous. This CDR3 has 14 amino acids. Germline values: CDR1 LNHDA, CDR2 SQIVND (reference sequence). The V gene lost 1 base and the J gene lost 4 bases, with 7 bases spanning the gap.

The chain joins TRBV27 to TRBJ2-3; no firm D call. V lost 6 bases and J lost 2, with 9 bases in between. Germline loops: CDR1 MNHEY, CDR2 SMNVEV (reference sequence). This CDR3 has 13 amino acids. The CDR3 loop reads CASSHRATDTQYF. CDR3 sequence (DNA): TGTGCCAGCAGCCACCGAGCCACAGATACGCAGTATTTT.

The rearrangement joins TRBV7-2 to TRBJ1-1; 7 bases match TRBD1. CDR1 and CDR2 from the germline V gene are SGHTA and FQGNSA. J was trimmed by 6 bases and V by 4 bases; bases with no gene match: 8. The CDR3 loop spans 14 amino acids. The CDR3 DNA follows: TGTGCCAGCAGCTCCACAGGGGTGATCCCTGAAGCTTTCTTT. This translates into CASSSTGVIPEAFF. Variable domain in full (rest from reference TRBV7-2 and TRBJ1-1): GAGVSQSPSNKVTEKGKDVELRCDPISGHTALYWYRQSLGQGLEFLIYFQGNSAPDKSGLPSDRFSAERTGGSVSTLTIQRTQQEDSAVYLCASSSTGVIPEAFFGQGTRLTVV.

The CDR3 nucleotides read TGTGCCAGCAGCTTAGCGTTGGGGGGGTCAAGCTCCTACAATGAGCAGTTCTTC. Its translation: CASSLALGGSSSYNEQFF. The chain is built from TRBV11-1 and TRBJ2-1; 7 bases agree with TRBD2. This CDR3 is built from 18 residues. CDR1 is SGHAT and CDR2 is FQDESV in the germline V gene (reference sequence). The ends lost 0 bases at V and 0 bases at J; junction bases unmatched: 8. Drawing the rest from reference TRBV11-1 and TRBJ2-1, the complete variable domain is EAEVAQSPRYKITEKSQAVAFWCDPISGHATLYWYRQILGQGPELLVQFQDESVVDDSQLPKDRFSAERLKGVDSTLKIQPAELGDSAMYLCASSLALGGSSSYNEQFFGPGTRLTVL.

The chain links TRBV4-2 to TRBJ2-7; 7 bases line up with TRBD2. The CDR3 loop spans 14 amino acids. V lost 4 bases to trimming and J lost 6 bases; unmatched junction nucleotides: 9. In germline, CDR1 is LGHNA, CDR2 YNFKEQ. For the CDR3, the DNA is TGTGCCAGCAGCCTCGGACTAGATCTCCCCGAGCAGTACTTC. Its protein is CASSLGLDLPEQYF.

This clone was seen once. V gene TRBV4-2 combines with J gene TRBJ2-5; 8 nucleotides agree with TRBD2. V lost 5 bases to trimming and J lost 7 bases; unmatched junction nucleotides: 15. The length of the CDR3 is 16 residues. Germline V CDR1 and CDR2: LGHNA, YNFKEQ. CDR3 protein: CASSGIAGTQVGTQYF. CDR3 coding DNA: TGTGCCAGCAGCGGAATAGCGGGGACCCAGGTTGGGACCCAGTACTTC.

The rearrangement joins TRBV6-5 to TRBJ1-1; unclear D gene. Between the trimmed V and J ends, which lost 0 bases and 0 bases, there was a span of 8 bases. Germline V CDR1 and CDR2: MNHEY, SVGAGI. The CDR3 runs to 15 residues. The DNA of the CDR3 is TGTGCCAGCAGTTACTCTGTCACTTTGAACACTGAAGCTTTCTTT. Its protein is CASSYSVTLNTEAFF.

This clone occurred once. V gene TRBV20-1 combines with J gene TRBJ2-1; 7 bases line up with TRBD1. The CDR3 is made up of 11 amino acids. Looked up from germline, CDR1 is DFQATT and CDR2 is SNEGSKA (reference sequence). The junction had 9 bases not matched to a gene; V was cut back by 6 bases and J by 13 bases. As DNA, the CDR3 is TGCAGTGCCCTGACAGGGTCTGTACAGTTCTTC. The encoded protein is CSALTGSVQFF.

This clone was recorded only once. The V call is TRBV6-1, the J call TRBJ1-1; TRBD1 agrees at 10 bases. Germline assignment: CDR1 MNHNS and CDR2 SASEGT. CDR3 size: 16 residues. The V gene end was trimmed by 0 bases and the J gene end by 5 bases; junction bases not matched to a gene: 6. The CDR3 is CASSEAGTGERTEAFF. In nucleotides, the CDR3 is TGTGCCAGCAGTGAAGCCGGGACAGGGGAGAGGACTGAAGCTTTCTTT.

This chain joins TRBV6-1 and TRBJ2-1; 11 nucleotides match TRBD2. J was trimmed by 3 bases and V by 2 bases; bases with no gene match: 3. The CDR3 has 16 amino acids. Germline V gene sequence: CDR1 MNHNS, CDR2 SASEGT. CDR3 DNA sequence: TGTGCCAGCAGTGAATTCACTAGCGGGGGCTACAATGAGCAGTTCTTC. Translation: CASSEFTSGGYNEQFF.

The CDR3 region is CASSLGQTGAEQYF. As DNA, the CDR3 is TGTGCCAGCAGCTTAGGGCAGACAGGGGCCGAGCAGTACTTC. The chain links TRBV7-2 to TRBJ2-7; 8 bases align to TRBD1. V was clipped by 1 base and J by 6 bases; unmatched bases: 5. This CDR3 spans 14 amino acids. Per the germline V gene, CDR1 is SGHTA and CDR2 is FQGNSA.

J is TRBJ2-3 and V is TRBV5-5; the match to TRBD1 covers 8 bases. Trimming at V came to 6 bases and at J to 3 bases, leaving 6 bases not matched to a gene. The CDR3 is 14 amino acids. In germline, CDR1 is SGHKS, CDR2 YYEKEE (reference sequence). As DNA, the CDR3 is TGTGCCAGCAAAGGTACAGGGGGAACAGATACGCAGTATTTT. Its protein product is CASKGTGGTDTQYF.

The chain is built from TRBV5-1 and TRBJ2-5; TRBD2 aligns across 13 bases. The length of the CDR3 is 17 residues. Germline assignment: CDR1 SGHRS and CDR2 YFSETQ. V trimming: 0 bases; J trimming: 6 bases; junction bases outside the gene matches: 8. CDR3 coding DNA: TGCGCCAGCAGCTTGGTATGGACTAGCGGGAGTAGACAGACCCAGTACTTC. It is translated as CASSLVWTSGSRQTQYF.

The genes are TRBV5-6 and TRBJ2-1; a possible D gene is TRBD2 (5 bases). Germline values: CDR1 SGHDT, CDR2 YYEEEE. The CDR3 extends over 14 amino acids. Trimming removed 4 bases from V and 1 base from J, with 9 bases in between. In DNA form, the CDR3 reads TGTGCCAGCAGCCGCCGGGGTTCCTACAATGAGCAGTTCTTC. Amino acid sequence: CASSRRGSYNEQFF.

This clone occurred a few times. The chain is built from TRBV9 and TRBJ1-1; D not certain. V lost 4 bases and J lost 0, with 10 bases in between. CDR1 is SGDLS, CDR2 YYNGEE, per germline. The CDR3 has 14 amino acids. The CDR3 loop reads CASSPGVLNTEAFF. For the CDR3, the DNA is TGTGCCAGCAGCCCGGGTGTCCTGAACACTGAAGCTTTCTTT.

The chain links TRBV7-9 to TRBJ2-7; D not certain. The CDR3 is 14 amino acids. V was shortened by 1 base and J by 2 bases, with 9 bases between the two germline ends. Germline CDR1 SEHNR, CDR2 FQNEAQ (reference sequence). CDR3 in amino acids: CASSLEFSPYEQYF. The CDR3 DNA reads TGTGCCAGCAGCTTAGAATTCTCCCCCTACGAGCAGTACTTC.

The rearrangement uses TRBV6-5 and TRBJ1-2; maybe TRBD1 (5 bases). The length of the CDR3 is 13 residues. Germline lookup yields CDR1 MNHEY and CDR2 SVGAGI. The V end lost 6 bases, the J end lost 8 bases, and 16 bases lay between the germline ends. In nucleotides, the CDR3 is TGTGCCAGCAGCAACCCGGGGGTAGGCGGCTACACCTTC. Its translation is CASSNPGVGGYTF.

V is TRBV7-6 and J is TRBJ2-2, with D perhaps TRBD1 (5 bases). Germline V gene sequence: CDR1 SGHVS, CDR2 FNYEAQ. Trimming removed 3 bases from V and 0 bases from J, with 8 bases in between. The CDR3 is 15 residues long. The CDR3 DNA follows: TGTGCCAGCAGCTTCCAAGGGGCGAACACCGGGGAGCTGTTTTTT. Translating it yields CASSFQGANTGELFF.